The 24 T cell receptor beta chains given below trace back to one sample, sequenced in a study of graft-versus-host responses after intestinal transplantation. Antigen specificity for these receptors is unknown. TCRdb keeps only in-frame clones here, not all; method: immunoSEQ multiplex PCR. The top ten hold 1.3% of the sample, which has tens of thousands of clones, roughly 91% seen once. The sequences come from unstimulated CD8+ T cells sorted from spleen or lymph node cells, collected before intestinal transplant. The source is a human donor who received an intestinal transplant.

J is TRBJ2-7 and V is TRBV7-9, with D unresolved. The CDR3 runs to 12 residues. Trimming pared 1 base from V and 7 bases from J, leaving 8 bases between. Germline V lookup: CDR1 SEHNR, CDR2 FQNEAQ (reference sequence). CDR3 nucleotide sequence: TGTGCCAGCAGCTTAGACAGTGGGGAGCAGTACTTC. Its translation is CASSLDSGEQYF. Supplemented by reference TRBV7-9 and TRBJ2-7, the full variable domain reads DTGVSQNPRHKITKRGQNVTFRCDPISEHNRLYWYRQTLGQGPEFLTYFQNEAQLEKSRLLSDRFSAERPKGSFSTLEIQRTEQGDSAMYLCASSLDSGEQYFGPGTRLTVT.

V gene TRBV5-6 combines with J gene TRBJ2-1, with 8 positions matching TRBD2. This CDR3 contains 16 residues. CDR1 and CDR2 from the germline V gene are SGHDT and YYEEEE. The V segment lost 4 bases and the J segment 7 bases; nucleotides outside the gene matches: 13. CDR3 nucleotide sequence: TGTGCCAGCAGCCCCGCGGGGACTAGGGTTTGGAATGAGCAGTTCTTC. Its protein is CASSPAGTRVWNEQFF.

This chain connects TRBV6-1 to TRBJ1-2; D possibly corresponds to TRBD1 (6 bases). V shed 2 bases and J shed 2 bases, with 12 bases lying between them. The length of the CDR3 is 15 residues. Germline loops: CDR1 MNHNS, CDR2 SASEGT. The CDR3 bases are TGTGCCAGCAGTGAACTCGCAGGGGAAAACTATGGCTACACCTTC. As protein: CASSELAGENYGYTF.

CDR3 in DNA: TGTGCCAGCAGTTACTCGGTTACAGGTGGAGTCTATGGCTACACCTTC. Translation: CASSYSVTGGVYGYTF. V usage is TRBV6-5 and J usage is TRBJ1-2; tentatively, D is TRBD1 (5 bases). Germline values: CDR1 MNHEY, CDR2 SVGAGI. Trimming removed 0 bases at V and 4 bases at J, with 15 bases between. CDR3 length: 16 amino acids.

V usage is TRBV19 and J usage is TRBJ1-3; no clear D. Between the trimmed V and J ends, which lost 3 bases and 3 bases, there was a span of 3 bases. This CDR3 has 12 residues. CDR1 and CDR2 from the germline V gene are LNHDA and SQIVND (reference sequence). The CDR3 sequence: CASSIVGNTIYF. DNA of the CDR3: TGTGCCAGTAGTATCGTTGGAAACACCATATATTTT.

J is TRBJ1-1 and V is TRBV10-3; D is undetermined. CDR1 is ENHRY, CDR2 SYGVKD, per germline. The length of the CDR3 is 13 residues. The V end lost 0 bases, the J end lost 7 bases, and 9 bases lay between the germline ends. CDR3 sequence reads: CAISESDGNEAFF. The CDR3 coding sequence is TGTGCCATCAGTGAGTCGGACGGGAATGAAGCTTTCTTT.

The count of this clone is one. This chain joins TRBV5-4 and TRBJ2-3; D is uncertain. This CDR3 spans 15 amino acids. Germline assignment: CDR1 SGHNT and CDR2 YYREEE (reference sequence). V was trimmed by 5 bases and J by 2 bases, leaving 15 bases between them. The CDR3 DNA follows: TGTGCCAGCAGACAACTTGGCGGTAACACAGATACGCAGTATTTT. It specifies CASRQLGGNTDTQYF.

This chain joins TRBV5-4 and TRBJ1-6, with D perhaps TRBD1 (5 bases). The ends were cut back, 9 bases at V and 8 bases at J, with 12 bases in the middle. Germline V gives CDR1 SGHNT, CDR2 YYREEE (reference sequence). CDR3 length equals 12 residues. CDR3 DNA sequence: TGTGCCACTGCGGGGGGGGATTCACCCCTCCACTTT. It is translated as CATAGGDSPLHF.

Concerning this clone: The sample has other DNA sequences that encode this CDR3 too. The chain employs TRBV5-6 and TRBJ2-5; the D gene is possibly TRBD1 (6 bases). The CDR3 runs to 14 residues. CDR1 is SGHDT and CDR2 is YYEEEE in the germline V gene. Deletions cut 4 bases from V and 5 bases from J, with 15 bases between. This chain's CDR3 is CASSETGLGETQYF. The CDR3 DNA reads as TGTGCCAGCAGCGAGACAGGCCTAGGTGAGACCCAGTACTTC.

The CDR3 region is CASSSTWGNTIYF. The DNA of the CDR3 is TGTGCCAGCAGCTCGACTTGGGGAAACACCATATATTTT. The genes are TRBV5-6 and TRBJ1-3; no firm D call. Looked up from germline, CDR1 is SGHDT and CDR2 is YYEEEE. Trimming left V 3 bases short and J 4 bases short, with 8 bases between. CDR3 size: 13 residues.

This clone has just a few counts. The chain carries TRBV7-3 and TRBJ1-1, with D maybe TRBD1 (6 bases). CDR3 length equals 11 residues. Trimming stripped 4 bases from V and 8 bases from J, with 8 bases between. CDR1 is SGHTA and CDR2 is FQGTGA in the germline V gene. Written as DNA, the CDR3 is TGTGCCAGCAGCTCCGGACAGGAAGCTTTCTTT. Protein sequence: CASSSGQEAFF.

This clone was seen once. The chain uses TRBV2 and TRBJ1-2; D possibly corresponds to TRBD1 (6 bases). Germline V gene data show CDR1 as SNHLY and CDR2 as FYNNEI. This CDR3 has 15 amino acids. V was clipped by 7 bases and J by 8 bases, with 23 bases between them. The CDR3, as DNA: TGTGCCAGCACCCCCCTTCCGGGACATACAGACGGCTACACCTTC. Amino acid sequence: CASTPLPGHTDGYTF.

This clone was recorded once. The CDR3 DNA sequence: TGTGCCAGCAGCTCCGGGACAGCCCTGTCGGACACTGAAGCTTTCTTT. Amino acids: CASSSGTALSDTEAFF. This chain connects TRBV27 to TRBJ1-1, with 7 bases matching TRBD1. Germline-derived CDR1 and CDR2 are MNHEY and SMNVEV (reference sequence). The CDR3 loop spans 16 amino acids. V trimming: 6 bases; J trimming: 3 bases; junction bases outside the gene matches: 13.

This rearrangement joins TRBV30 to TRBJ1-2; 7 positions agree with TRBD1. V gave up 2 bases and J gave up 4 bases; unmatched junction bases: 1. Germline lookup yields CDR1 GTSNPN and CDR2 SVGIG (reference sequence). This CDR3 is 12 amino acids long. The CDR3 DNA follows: TGTGCCTGGAGTTGGGACAGCTATGGCTACACCTTC. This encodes CAWSWDSYGYTF.

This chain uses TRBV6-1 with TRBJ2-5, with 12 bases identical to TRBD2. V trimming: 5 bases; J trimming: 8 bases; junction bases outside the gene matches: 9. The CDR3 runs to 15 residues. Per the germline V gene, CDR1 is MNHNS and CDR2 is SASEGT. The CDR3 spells CASSPSGGGRDTQYF. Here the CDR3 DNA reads TGTGCCAGCAGTCCTAGCGGGGGGGGAAGAGATACCCAGTACTTC.

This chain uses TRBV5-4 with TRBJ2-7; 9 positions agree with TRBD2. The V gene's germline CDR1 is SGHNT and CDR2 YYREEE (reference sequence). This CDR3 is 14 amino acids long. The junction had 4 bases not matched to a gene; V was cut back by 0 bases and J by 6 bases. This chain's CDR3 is CASSLETSGAEQYF. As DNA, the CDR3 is TGTGCCAGCAGCTTGGAGACTAGCGGTGCCGAGCAGTACTTC.

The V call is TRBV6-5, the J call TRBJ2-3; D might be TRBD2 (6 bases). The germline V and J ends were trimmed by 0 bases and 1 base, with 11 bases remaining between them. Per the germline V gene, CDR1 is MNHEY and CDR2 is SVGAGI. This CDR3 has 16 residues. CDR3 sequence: CASSYSGRGRTDTQYF. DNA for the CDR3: TGTGCCAGCAGTTACTCGGGGCGGGGACGCACAGATACGCAGTATTTT.

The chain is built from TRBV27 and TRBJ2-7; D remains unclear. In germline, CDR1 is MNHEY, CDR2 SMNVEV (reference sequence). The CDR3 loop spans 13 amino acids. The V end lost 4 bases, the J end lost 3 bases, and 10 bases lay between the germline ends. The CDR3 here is CASSYSVLYEQYF. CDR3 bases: TGTGCCAGCAGTTACTCCGTCCTCTACGAGCAGTACTTC.

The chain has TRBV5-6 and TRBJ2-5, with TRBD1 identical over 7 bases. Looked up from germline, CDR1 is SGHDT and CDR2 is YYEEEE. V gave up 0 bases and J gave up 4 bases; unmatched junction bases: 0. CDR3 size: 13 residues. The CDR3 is CASSLGQGETQYF. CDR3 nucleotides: TGTGCCAGCAGCTTGGGACAGGGAGAGACCCAGTACTTC.

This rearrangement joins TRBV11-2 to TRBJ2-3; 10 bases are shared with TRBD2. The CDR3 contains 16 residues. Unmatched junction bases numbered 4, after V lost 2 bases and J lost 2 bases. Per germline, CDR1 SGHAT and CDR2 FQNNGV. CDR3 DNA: TGTGCCAGCAGCTTACTAGCGGGGGTCCACACAGATACGCAGTATTTT. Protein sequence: CASSLLAGVHTDTQYF.

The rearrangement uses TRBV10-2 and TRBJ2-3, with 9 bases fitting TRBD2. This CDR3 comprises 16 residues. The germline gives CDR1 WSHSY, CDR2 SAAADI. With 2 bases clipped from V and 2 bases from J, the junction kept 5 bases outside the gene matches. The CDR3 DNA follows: TGCGCCAGCAGTGAGGGGAGCGGGGGGAACACAGATACGCAGTATTTT. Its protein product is CASSEGSGGNTDTQYF.

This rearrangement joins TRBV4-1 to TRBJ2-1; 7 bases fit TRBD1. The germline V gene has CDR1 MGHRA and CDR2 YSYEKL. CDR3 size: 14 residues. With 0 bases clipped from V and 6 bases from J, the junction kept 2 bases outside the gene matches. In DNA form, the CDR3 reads TGCGCCAGCAGCCAAGAGACAGGGACCAATGAGCAGTTCTTC. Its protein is CASSQETGTNEQFF.

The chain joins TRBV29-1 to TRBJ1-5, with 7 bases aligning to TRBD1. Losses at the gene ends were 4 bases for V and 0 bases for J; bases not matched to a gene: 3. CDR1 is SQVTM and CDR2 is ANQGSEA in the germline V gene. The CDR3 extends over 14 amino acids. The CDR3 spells CSVGGGPSNQPQHF. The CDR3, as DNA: TGCAGCGTTGGAGGGGGCCCTAGCAATCAGCCCCAGCATTTT.

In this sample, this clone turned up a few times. CDR3 bases: TGTGCCAGCAGCTCACAGGGGGTGGCCTACGAGCAGTACTTC. It translates to CASSSQGVAYEQYF. The V gene is TRBV13, the J gene TRBJ2-7; 8 bases are shared with TRBD1. The V and J ends lost 4 bases and 2 bases, in that order; junction bases with no gene match: 4. CDR1 and CDR2 from the germline V gene are PRHDT and FYEKMQ (reference sequence). This CDR3 spans 14 amino acids.